This T cell receptor (beta chain) was sequenced during a study of T cell responses to AZD1222 COVID-19 vaccine. In the study overall: Whether given at about 4 or about 12 weeks, second doses were pooled. The study's findings and limits: Repertoire samples came only from after the peak T cell response. Spike-specific TCR breadth rose after two AZD1222 doses, and depth rose as well.

Germline CDR1 SGHTA, CDR2 FQGNSA. This CDR3 region has 12 residues. V was clipped by 1 base and J by 8 bases, with 9 bases between them. With respect to this clone: The antigen is undetermined.

Some clones are missing from TCRdb's copy, which holds only in-frame ones; the method was immunoSEQ multiplex PCR. The sample records over 100,000 clones, around nine tenths being singletons. The specimen was peripheral blood, collected on day 0 of AZD1222 vaccination. The receptor's source is an adult in good health. J is TRBJ2-7 and V is TRBV7-2; D uncertain. Written as DNA, the CDR3 is TGTGCCAGCAGCTTAGGATTAGGGCAGCAGTACTTC. Its translation: CASSLGLGQQYF.